These 19 T cell receptor beta chains share one sample of origin, sequenced in a study of T cell changes during pregnancy in multiple sclerosis. Assay used: immunoSEQ multiplex PCR; TCRdb lists only in-frame clones, some missing. The table lists around 61,000 clones, approximately 90% of them singletons, with 0.8% to 0.9% in the top ten. The material sequenced was peripheral blood, taken in the first trimester of pregnancy. Source of these receptors: a female donor in good health, enrolled as a control in a pregnancy study.

V usage is TRBV6-5 and J usage is TRBJ2-1; tentatively, D is TRBD1 (5 bases). Trimming took off 0 bases at V and 6 bases at J, with 9 bases between the two ends. The CDR3 is 14 residues long. Germline V CDR1 and CDR2: MNHEY, SVGAGI. CDR3 nucleotides: TGTGCCAGCAGTTACTCGAGACAGTTCAATGAGCAGTTCTTC. As protein: CASSYSRQFNEQFF.

V gene TRBV18 combines with J gene TRBJ1-3; weak D call: TRBD1 (6 bases). V was cut by 0 bases and J by 2 bases, with 11 bases left in between. The CDR3 spans 16 residues. Germline loops: CDR1 KGHSH, CDR2 LQKENI. Here the CDR3 reads CASSPPDSVPGNTIYF. CDR3 sequence (DNA): TGTGCCAGCTCACCACCGGACAGCGTTCCTGGAAACACCATATATTTT.

The CDR3 is CASKASGTSTDTQYF. The CDR3 DNA reads as TGTGCCAGTAAGGCTAGCGGGACTAGCACAGATACGCAGTATTTT. This rearrangement joins TRBV19 to TRBJ2-3, with 9 positions matching TRBD2. The V gene's germline CDR1 is LNHDA and CDR2 SQIVND (reference sequence). The CDR3 spans 15 residues. V shed 7 bases, J shed 0 bases, and the junction held 5 bases outside the gene matches.

The chain is built from TRBV6-4 and TRBJ1-6; 7 nucleotides agree with TRBD1. Trimming cost V 6 bases and J 10 bases; bases outside gene matches: 9. Germline assignment: CDR1 MRHNA and CDR2 SNTAGT. CDR3 length: 14 residues. The CDR3 is CASSPGQERSPLHF. In nucleotides, the CDR3 is TGTGCCAGCAGCCCTGGACAGGAACGCTCACCCCTCCACTTT.

The gene calls are TRBV10-3 and TRBJ2-2; TRBD2 agrees at 14 bases. Per germline, CDR1 ENHRY and CDR2 SYGVKD. V lost 7 bases, J lost 0 bases, and 10 bases stayed unmatched. This CDR3 has 19 residues. CDR3 coding DNA: TGTGCCATCACTGGGACTAGCGGGGGAGACCTCGCGAACACCGGGGAGCTGTTTTTT. As protein: CAITGTSGGDLANTGELFF.

This clone is a singleton in its sample. The chain links TRBV21-1 to TRBJ2-6; the table names TRBD1, a call not compared with the DNA. TRBV21-1 represents a pseudogene. The CDR3 consists of 22 residues. The DNA of the CDR3 is TGTGCCAGCAGCACCGGGACAGGGGTTTACATCGGTTACCGTTCTGGGGCCAACGTCCTGACTTTC. As protein: CASSTGTGVYIGYRSGANVLTF.

This chain links TRBV19 with TRBJ1-1; D unclear. The CDR3 loop spans 16 amino acids. The V end was cut by 1 base, the J end by 1 base, with 13 bases between. CDR1 and CDR2 (germline): LNHDA, SQIVND (reference sequence). The CDR3 nucleotides read TGTGCCAGTAGTATAGCGGGGAACGGTTGGAACACTGAAGCTTTCTTT. Its translation is CASSIAGNGWNTEAFF.

The rearrangement joins TRBV15 to TRBJ2-5; TRBD1 agrees at 10 bases. V gave up 3 bases and J gave up 3 bases; unmatched junction bases: 13. From germline, CDR1 is LNHNV and CDR2 YYDKDF (reference sequence). This CDR3 spans 18 amino acids. CDR3 loop: CATSSGALRQGAKETQYF. CDR3 nucleotide sequence: TGTGCCACCAGCAGCGGGGCTCTGAGACAGGGGGCAAAAGAGACCCAGTACTTC.

A note on this clone: Additional DNA sequences in this sample encode the identical CDR3. The chain has TRBV30 and TRBJ1-2; D may be TRBD1 (6 bases). The CDR3 runs to 14 residues. Germline V gene lookup returns CDR1 GTSNPN and CDR2 SVGIG (reference sequence). V was cut by 2 bases and J by 8 bases, with 18 bases left in between. Here the CDR3 DNA reads TGTGCCTGGAGTCTTAACGCCGGGACATACGGCTACACCTTC. As protein: CAWSLNAGTYGYTF.

The chain employs TRBV27 and TRBJ1-2; D might be TRBD1 (6 bases). Germline CDR1 reads MNHEY; CDR2 reads SMNVEV (reference sequence). V lost 3 bases, J lost 5 bases, and 10 bases lay in between. CDR3 length: 13 amino acids. CDR3 residues: CASSFRGAYGYTF. CDR3 nucleotides: TGTGCCAGCAGTTTTCGGGGGGCGTATGGCTACACCTTC.

The chain combines TRBV5-5 with TRBJ2-7, with 9 bases that match TRBD1. The germline V gene has CDR1 SGHKS and CDR2 YYEKEE (reference sequence). The CDR3 is 15 amino acids. With 3 bases clipped from V and 5 bases from J, the junction kept 9 bases outside the gene matches. As DNA, the CDR3 is TGTGCCAGCAGCTCCATTGGACAGGGGATACACGAGCAGTACTTC. Its protein is CASSSIGQGIHEQYF.

The chain links TRBV6-5 to TRBJ1-5; perhaps TRBD1 as D (5 bases). The CDR3 is made up of 12 amino acids. The germline gives CDR1 MNHEY, CDR2 SVGAGI. The ends were cut back, 6 bases at V and 7 bases at J, with 10 bases in the middle. The CDR3 sequence is CASSRKGQPQHF. The CDR3 region has the DNA TGTGCCAGCAGCCGAAAGGGGCAGCCCCAGCATTTT.

This clone was detected once. The rearrangement uses TRBV10-3 and TRBJ1-5; D perhaps matches TRBD1 (6 bases). Germline values: CDR1 ENHRY, CDR2 SYGVKD. V was pared by 4 bases and J by 16 bases, with 17 bases between. CDR3 length equals 12 residues. The CDR3, as DNA: TGTGCCATCAGTGGTCTAGCGGGGGCACAACATTTT. It is translated as CAISGLAGAQHF.

The chain employs TRBV7-9 and TRBJ2-1, with TRBD2 matching 11 bases. J lost 8 bases, V lost 5 bases, and 8 bases had no gene match. Germline V gives CDR1 SEHNR, CDR2 FQNEAQ (reference sequence). This CDR3 spans 15 amino acids. For the CDR3, the DNA is TGTGCCAGCAGCAGTAGCGGGGGGGCCCGAGATGAGCAGTTCTTC. Its protein product is CASSSSGGARDEQFF.

This clone was seen only once. The chain has TRBV9 and TRBJ2-7, with D unresolved. Per germline, CDR1 SGDLS and CDR2 YYNGEE. The ends were cut back, 0 bases at V and 1 base at J, with 11 bases in the middle. CDR3 length: 15 amino acids. The CDR3 is CASSVDSADSYEQYF. CDR3 nucleotides: TGTGCCAGCAGCGTAGATTCCGCAGATTCCTACGAGCAGTACTTC.

The rearrangement links TRBV19 to TRBJ1-4, with unresolved D. The CDR3 runs 13 residues. V dropped 3 bases and J dropped 10 bases, with 12 bases sitting between them. Germline CDR1 reads LNHDA; CDR2 reads SQIVND (reference sequence). CDR3 sequence reads: CASSISFGGKLFF. The CDR3 DNA is TGTGCCAGTAGTATTTCGTTCGGTGGAAAACTGTTTTTT.

The rearrangement joins TRBV11-3 to TRBJ1-4, with D unclear. Trimming left V 5 bases short and J 10 bases short, with 17 bases between. The germline V gene encodes CDR1 SGHNT and CDR2 YENEEA. There are 14 residues in the CDR3. Written as DNA, the CDR3 is TGTGCCAGCAGCAACCGGGATGGGCCTGGAAAACTGTTTTTT. Translating it yields CASSNRDGPGKLFF.

The rearrangement uses TRBV27 and TRBJ2-7, with 9 bases aligning to TRBD1. V lost 4 bases and J lost 3; bases outside the gene matches: 4. The CDR3 totals 14 residues. Germline V gene lookup returns CDR1 MNHEY and CDR2 SMNVEV (reference sequence). The CDR3 reads CASSWDRANYEQYF. Written as DNA, the CDR3 is TGTGCCAGCAGTTGGGACAGGGCCAACTACGAGCAGTACTTC.

V and J are TRBV7-8 and TRBJ2-1, with D hard to call. Looked up from germline, CDR1 is SGHVS and CDR2 is FQNEAQ. This CDR3 region has 13 residues. Trimming removed 6 bases from V and 6 bases from J, with 12 bases in between. The CDR3 loop reads CASSLRTPNEQFF. CDR3 in DNA: TGTGCCAGCAGTTTAAGAACTCCCAATGAGCAGTTCTTC.